The T cell receptor beta chain under discussion was sequenced for a study of control samples from healthy donors and cancer patients. Some clones are missing from TCRdb's copy, which holds only in-frame ones; the method was immunoSEQ multiplex PCR. The table shows some 150,000 clones, with about nine tenths occurring only once. The germline V gene encodes CDR1 SGHRS and CDR2 YFSETQ. The CDR3 extends over 17 amino acids. With 4 bases clipped from V and 1 base from J, the junction kept 7 bases outside the gene matches. The clonotype comes from a man aged 30 to 45 in good health. Sequenced sample: blood. V usage is TRBV5-1 and J usage is TRBJ2-3, with TRBD2 matching 12 bases. CDR3 loop: CASSLGTSGPRTDTQYF. The CDR3 region has the DNA TGCGCCAGCAGCCTAGGGACTAGCGGGCCTCGCACAGATACGCAGTATTTT. The full variable domain, its missing parts supplied by reference TRBV5-1 and TRBJ2-3, is KAGVTQTPRYLIKTRGQQVTLSCSPISGHRSVSWYQQTPGQGLQFLFEYFSETQRNKGNFPGRFSGRQFSNSRSEMNVSTLELGDSALYLCASSLGTSGPRTDTQYFGPGTRLTVL.